Below are 22 T cell receptor beta chains sequenced from a single sample in a study of regulatory T cells in long-lasting Graves disease. Time point noted: newly diagnosed GD, antithyroid drugs for less than 3 months. Researchers made the TCR library from RNA that was extracted from PBMCs. CDR3-region Arm-PCR and iRepertoire HTBI primers produced the TCR beta libraries. TCRdb called the multiplex PCR reads again in MiXCR, with one record for every CDR3 protein. The table includes 350,000 to 550,000 distinct CDR3 sequences, less than 15% detected once. This sample was shared with a second study, whose subject was T cells in Graves' hyperthyroidism and ophthalmopathy.

The material sequenced was peripheral blood mononuclear cells (PBMCs), taken at new diagnosis, from a patient treated with antithyroid drugs. Source of these receptors: a woman aged 45-65 years with Graves disease.

This clonotype has a handful of counts. The rearrangement uses TRBV2 and TRBJ2-2; 7 positions agree with TRBD1. This CDR3 spans 16 amino acids. Germline assignment: CDR1 SNHLY and CDR2 FYNNEI. The V segment lost 1 base and the J segment 2 bases; nucleotides outside the gene matches: 4. The CDR3 here is CASSEVGTVNTGELFF. DNA of the CDR3: TGTGCCAGCAGTGAAGTTGGGACAGTAAACACCGGGGAGCTGTTTTTT.

This clonotype was observed at least ten times. The chain couples TRBV5-1 to TRBJ2-1, with D possibly matching TRBD1 (6 bases). The CDR3 covers 13 residues. Trimming left V 4 bases short and J 5 bases short, with 10 bases between. Looked up from germline, CDR1 is SGHRS and CDR2 is YFSETQ. In DNA, the CDR3 is TGCGCCAGCAGCGTCCGGGACAACAATGAGCAGTTCTTC. Residues: CASSVRDNNEQFF.

This clonotype occurred a few times. The V call is TRBV6-1, the J call TRBJ2-2; D may be TRBD2 (6 bases). Trimming cost V 3 bases and J 1 base, with 9 bases left between them. The CDR3 has 15 amino acids. The germline gives CDR1 MNHNS, CDR2 SASEGT. The CDR3: CASSEGLLNTGELFF. The CDR3 DNA reads TGTGCCAGCAGTGAGGGACTTTTGAACACCGGGGAGCTGTTTTTT.

This clonotype was observed at least ten times. The genes are TRBV28 and TRBJ2-3, with TRBD2 identical over 11 bases. The germline V gene has CDR1 MDHEN and CDR2 SYDVKM. The CDR3 spans 18 residues. V lost 3 bases and J lost 3; bases outside the gene matches: 11. CDR3 DNA sequence: TGTGCCAGCAGTTTTTTAGCGGGAGGGGGACGTATTACAGATACGCAGTATTTT. It encodes CASSFLAGGGRITDTQYF.

For this clonotype: The junction departs from germline at one end; a sequencing error may be responsible. The chain combines TRBV18 with TRBJ2-3; 10 nucleotides agree with TRBD2. Looked up from germline, CDR1 is KGHSH and CDR2 is LQKENI. This CDR3 spans 16 amino acids. The CDR3 DNA reads TGTGCCAGCTCACCTGCACTAGCGGGAAGTGATGATATGCAGTATTTT. Translation gives CASSPALAGSDDMQYF.

The V and J genes are TRBV12-3 or TRBV12-4 and TRBJ2-1; D assignment may be TRBD1 or TRBD2 (5 bases each). The V and J ends lost 4 bases and 2 bases respectively, with 12 bases between them. This CDR3 has 15 amino acids. CDR3 nucleotides: TGTGCCAGCAGTTCCCTCGGGGCTACCTACAATGAGCAGTTCTTC. Translation gives CASSSLGATYNEQFF.

This clonotype has ten or more counts. This chain links TRBV20-1 with TRBJ2-7; the D gene is possibly TRBD2 (5 bases). V was trimmed by 0 bases and J by 0 bases, leaving 12 bases between them. This CDR3 contains 15 residues. Germline CDR1 reads DFQATT; CDR2 reads SNEGSKA (reference sequence). CDR3 sequence (DNA): TGCAGTGCTAGAGATCAAGGAGGAATCTCCTACGAGCAGTACTTC. It codes for CSARDQGGISYEQYF.

Ten or more counts support this clonotype. V usage is TRBV7-9 and J usage is TRBJ2-7; a possible D gene is TRBD1 (5 bases). The CDR3 consists of 14 residues. Germline V CDR1 and CDR2: SEHNR, FQNEAQ (reference sequence). V was shortened by 2 bases and J by 3 bases, with 11 bases between the two germline ends. The CDR3 DNA is TGTGCCAGCAGCTTAAGCCAGGGCCTCTACGAGCAGTACTTC. Amino acid sequence: CASSLSQGLYEQYF. The whole variable domain, remainder taken from reference TRBV7-9 and TRBJ2-7, is DTGVSQNPRHKITKRGQNVTFRCDPISEHNRLYWYRQTLGQGPEFLTYFQNEAQLEKSRLLSDRFSAERPKGSFSTLEIQRTEQGDSAMYLCASSLSQGLYEQYFGPGTRLTVT.

Only a few counts were recorded for this clonotype. V usage is TRBV11-2 and J usage is TRBJ2-1; tentative D call: TRBD1 (5 bases). The CDR3 runs 16 residues. CDR1 is SGHAT, CDR2 FQNNGV, per germline. V was pared by 5 bases and J by 0 bases, with 14 bases between. In DNA form, the CDR3 reads TGTGCCAGCAGCCGTTTGGGCAGGGACTCCTACAATGAGCAGTTCTTC. As protein: CASSRLGRDSYNEQFF.

This clonotype was detected ten times or more. V and J are TRBV28 and TRBJ1-6, with 8 bases aligning to TRBD1. Unmatched junction bases numbered 9, after V lost 6 bases and J lost 8 bases. This CDR3 comprises 15 residues. Germline V CDR1 and CDR2: MDHEN, SYDVKM. The CDR3 nucleotides are TGTGCCAGCAGGGTTGGACAGGGCGGGGATTCACCCCTCCACTTT. Its translation is CASRVGQGGDSPLHF.

At least ten counts were recorded for this clonotype. The chain joins TRBV3-1 to TRBJ2-2; D gene ambiguous. Germline-derived CDR1 and CDR2 are LGHDT and YNNKEL (reference sequence). The V and J ends lost 1 base and 7 bases respectively, with 7 bases between them. The CDR3 loop spans 13 amino acids. The CDR3 loop reads CASSQAGVGELFF. The CDR3 region has the DNA TGTGCCAGCAGCCAAGCTGGGGTCGGGGAGCTGTTTTTT.

The sample holds many counts of this clonotype. The chain's CDR3 is CASSLVASGTTDTQYF. DNA of the CDR3: TGTGCCAGCAGCTTAGTTGCCAGCGGGACTACAGATACGCAGTATTTT. The chain combines TRBV7-9 with TRBJ2-3; 7 nucleotides match TRBD2. Germline CDR1 and CDR2: SEHNR and FQNEAQ (reference sequence). V was clipped by 1 base and J by 3 bases; unmatched bases: 7. The CDR3 totals 16 residues.

J is TRBJ1-1 and V is TRBV24-1; TRBD1 matches 8 bases. The CDR3 sequence is 15 residues long. From germline, CDR1 is KGHDR and CDR2 SFDVKD. After removal of 5 bases from V and 5 bases from J, the junction contained 9 bases not matched to a gene. The CDR3 here is CATSAPTRGQTEAFF. In nucleotides, the CDR3 is TGTGCCACCAGTGCGCCAACCAGGGGGCAGACTGAAGCTTTCTTT.

This clonotype appeared a few times. This chain connects TRBV19 to TRBJ2-1, with TRBD2 matching over 7 bases. CDR1 is LNHDA, CDR2 SQIVND, per germline (reference sequence). The trim removed 3 bases at V and 0 bases at J, leaving 5 bases unmatched. The CDR3 is 16 amino acids. CDR3 protein: CASSILTSASYNEQFF. CDR3 DNA sequence: TGTGCCAGTAGTATCCTCACTAGCGCCTCCTACAATGAGCAGTTCTTC.

This clonotype was detected ten times or more. The V gene is TRBV6-2 or TRBV6-3, the J gene TRBJ1-1; 7 nucleotides line up with TRBD1. With 4 bases clipped from V and 0 bases from J, the junction kept 8 bases outside the gene matches. The CDR3 sequence is 16 residues long. Germline CDR1 reads MNHEY; CDR2 reads SVGEGT. The CDR3 loop is CASSSMTGMMNTEAFF. DNA of the CDR3: TGTGCCAGCAGTTCAATGACAGGGATGATGAACACTGAAGCTTTCTTT.

The table lists this clonotype with a few counts. CDR3 residues: CSVPGTGVGEQYF. The CDR3 DNA is TGCAGCGTACCCGGGACAGGGGTTGGAGAGCAGTACTTC. This chain links TRBV29-1 with TRBJ2-7; 10 bases line up with TRBD1. Germline CDR1 and CDR2: SQVTM and ANQGSEA. V trimming: 6 bases; J trimming: 7 bases; junction bases outside the gene matches: 9. This CDR3 has 13 residues.

This clonotype was counted at least ten times. The chain employs TRBV2 and TRBJ2-1; D remains ambiguous. The CDR3 loop spans 15 amino acids. The germline V gene encodes CDR1 SNHLY and CDR2 FYNNEI. V gave up 6 bases and J gave up 0 bases, with 12 bases separating them. CDR3 coding DNA: TGTGCCAGCAGCGAATTAGTAGGCTCCTACAATGAGCAGTTCTTC. It is translated as CASSELVGSYNEQFF.

This clonotype appeared a few times. Sequence at one end of the junction differs from germline and may be a read error. V and J are TRBV5-1 and TRBJ1-2, with D unclear. This CDR3 spans 15 amino acids. CDR1 and CDR2 (germline): SGHRS, YFSETQ. This CDR3 is CASSLGTVPNDGYTF. Here the CDR3 DNA reads TGCGCCAGCAGCCTAGGCACAGTTCCTAACGATGGCTACACCTTC.

This sequence joins TRBV13 and TRBJ2-7, with D perhaps matching TRBD1 or TRBD2 (5 bases each). From germline, CDR1 is PRHDT and CDR2 FYEKMQ (reference sequence). The CDR3 sequence is 16 residues long. The germline V and J ends were trimmed by 5 bases and 3 bases, with 20 bases remaining between them. CDR3 region: CASSPPSGTFLYEQYF. CDR3 nucleotides: TGTGCCAGCAGCCCCCCCTCCGGGACCTTCCTCTACGAGCAGTACTTC.

Ten or more counts support this clonotype. The V gene is TRBV13, the J gene TRBJ2-7, with 13 bases aligning to TRBD2. V was pared by 3 bases and J by 5 bases, with 4 bases of the junction left unmatched. The CDR3 is made up of 15 amino acids. In germline, CDR1 is PRHDT, CDR2 FYEKMQ (reference sequence). This chain's CDR3 is CASSFPTSGRDEQYF. CDR3 DNA: TGTGCCAGCAGCTTCCCCACTAGCGGGAGGGACGAGCAGTACTTC.

This clonotype was detected many times. This rearrangement joins TRBV29-1 to TRBJ1-4; D is unresolved. The CDR3 is made up of 12 amino acids. Germline V gives CDR1 SQVTM, CDR2 ANQGSEA. With 5 bases removed from V and 7 bases from J, the gap between germline ends came to 11 bases. The chain's CDR3 is CSVFVPPEKLFF. The CDR3 DNA is TGCAGCGTTTTCGTACCACCTGAAAAACTGTTTTTT. The whole variable domain, filled in from reference TRBV29-1 and TRBJ1-4, reads SAVISQKPSRDICQRGTSLTIQCQVDSQVTMMFWYRQQPGQSLTLIATANQGSEATYESGFVIDKFPISRPNLTFSTLTVSNMSPEDSSIYLCSVFVPPEKLFFGSGTQLSVL.

This clonotype was counted at least ten times. This rearrangement joins TRBV29-1 to TRBJ2-4; 9 nucleotides match TRBD2. Germline lookup yields CDR1 SQVTM and CDR2 ANQGSEA. The CDR3 extends over 13 amino acids. V trimming: 6 bases; J trimming: 7 bases; junction bases outside the gene matches: 7. The CDR3 reads CSVASGNGNIQYF. In nucleotides, the CDR3 is TGCAGCGTCGCTAGCGGGAACGGGAACATTCAGTACTTC. Full variable domain (rest looked up from reference TRBV29-1 and TRBJ2-4): SAVISQKPSRDICQRGTSLTIQCQVDSQVTMMFWYRQQPGQSLTLIATANQGSEATYESGFVIDKFPISRPNLTFSTLTVSNMSPEDSSIYLCSVASGNGNIQYFGAGTRLSVL.